This passage covers 21 T cell receptor beta chains from one sample sequenced in a study of blood T cell repertoires in COVID-19. Assay used: immunoSEQ multiplex PCR; TCRdb lists only in-frame clones, some missing. This repertoire shows fewer than 400,000 clones, about 92% found once; its top ten account for approximately 17%. Sequencing was performed on PBMCs or T cells enriched from blood (not recorded which). The receptors were gathered from a woman aged 25 to 45 who had recovered from COVID-19.

The chain employs TRBV9 and TRBJ1-2, with 9 bases aligning to TRBD1. This CDR3 contains 15 residues. Germline V gives CDR1 SGDLS, CDR2 YYNGEE. Losses at the gene ends were 4 bases for V and 2 bases for J; bases not matched to a gene: 6. The CDR3 loop reads CASSFGTGKNYGYTF. CDR3 nucleotide sequence: TGTGCCAGCAGCTTTGGGACAGGGAAAAACTATGGCTACACCTTC.

The rearrangement links TRBV11-3 to TRBJ2-7, with TRBD1 matching over 7 bases. V was clipped by 3 bases and J by 4 bases; unmatched bases: 12. Looked up from germline, CDR1 is SGHNT and CDR2 is YENEEA. This CDR3 comprises 16 residues. In DNA form, the CDR3 reads TGTGCCAGCAGCTTGGGTCCGGGACAGTCTTCGTACGAGCAGTACTTC. This codes for CASSLGPGQSSYEQYF.

The chain combines TRBV3-1 (or the pseudogene TRBV3-2) with TRBJ2-2; 10 nucleotides align to TRBD2. Germline CDR1 reads LGHDT; CDR2 reads YNNKEL (reference sequence). The J segment lost 2 bases and the V segment lost 9 bases, leaving 6 bases of the junction unmatched. The CDR3 is made up of 15 amino acids. This CDR3 reads CASTGTSANTGELFF. CDR3 sequence (DNA): TGTGCCAGTACCGGGACTAGCGCTAACACCGGGGAGCTGTTTTTT.

This sequence joins TRBV9 and TRBJ2-3; TRBD1 matches 8 bases. The CDR3 covers 16 residues. CDR1 is SGDLS, CDR2 YYNGEE, per germline. The J segment lost 5 bases and the V segment lost 3 bases, leaving 11 bases of the junction unmatched. CDR3 in amino acids: CASSGEDRGGGDTQYF. CDR3 DNA: TGTGCCAGCAGCGGCGAAGACAGGGGAGGTGGAGATACGCAGTATTTT.

This chain uses TRBV9 with TRBJ2-7, with TRBD1 identical over 9 bases. This CDR3 spans 12 amino acids. Germline trimming cut 7 bases from V and 7 bases from J; bases unmatched to any gene: 6. The germline CDR1 and CDR2 sequences are SGDLS and YYNGEE. The CDR3 coding sequence is TGTGCCAGCGGGGGACAGGGTTATGAGCAGTACTTC. It yields the protein CASGGQGYEQYF. The full variable domain, completed using reference TRBV9 and TRBJ2-7, is DSGVTQTPKHLITATGQRVTLRCSPRSGDLSVYWYQQSLDQGLQFLIQYYNGEERAKGNILERFSAQQFPDLHSELNLSSLELGDSALYFCASGGQGYEQYFGPGTRLTVT.

The chain links TRBV27 to TRBJ2-7; a possible D gene is TRBD1 (5 bases). The CDR3 runs to 13 residues. Trimming left V 0 bases short and J 2 bases short, with 5 bases between. The germline CDR1 and CDR2 sequences are MNHEY and SMNVEV (reference sequence). The chain's CDR3 is CASSLSGAYEQYF. As DNA, the CDR3 is TGTGCCAGCAGTTTATCAGGGGCCTACGAGCAGTACTTC.

The chain is built from TRBV10-3 and TRBJ2-7; D perhaps matches TRBD2 (5 bases). Germline CDR1 ENHRY, CDR2 SYGVKD. V was clipped by 6 bases and J by 0 bases, with 12 bases between them. The CDR3 sequence is 14 residues long. In nucleotides, the CDR3 is TGTGCCATCAGGGACTCCTTTAGCTCCTACGAGCAGTACTTC. It codes for CAIRDSFSSYEQYF.

The gene calls are TRBV3-1 (or the pseudogene TRBV3-2) and TRBJ1-1, with D unresolved. Trimming took 4 bases from V and 1 from J, leaving 7 bases between them. The germline gives CDR1 LGHDT, CDR2 YNNKEL (reference sequence). CDR3 length equals 13 residues. The CDR3 DNA sequence: TGTGCCAGCAGCCCGCTTAGGAACACTGAAGCTTTCTTT. Translating gives CASSPLRNTEAFF.

This clone was seen once. The chain recombines TRBV7-3 with TRBJ2-3, with D possibly TRBD2 on 6 matching bases. Germline CDR1 SGHTA, CDR2 FQGTGA. This CDR3 contains 15 residues. V was cut by 4 bases and J by 5 bases, with 16 bases left in between. The CDR3 DNA sequence: TGTGCCAGCAGCTCAGGCGGGAAGGGTAAAGATACGCAGTATTTT. This translates into CASSSGGKGKDTQYF.

The chain couples TRBV7-3 to TRBJ1-2; 7 nucleotides line up with TRBD1. CDR3 length: 16 amino acids. Trimming removed 5 bases from V and 1 base from J; junction bases left unmatched: 10. The germline CDR1 and CDR2 sequences are SGHTA and FQGTGA. As DNA, the CDR3 is TGTGCCAGCAGCCGCGGGGTACAGGGGCTTAACTATGGCTACACCTTC. Protein: CASSRGVQGLNYGYTF.

The genes are TRBV13 and TRBJ2-7; D is possibly TRBD2 (5 bases). V lost 5 bases and J lost 1, with 15 bases in between. CDR3 length: 15 amino acids. Germline V lookup: CDR1 PRHDT, CDR2 FYEKMQ (reference sequence). The CDR3 sequence is CASSARAGASYEQYF. In DNA form, the CDR3 reads TGTGCCAGCAGCGCGCGGGCGGGTGCTTCCTACGAGCAGTACTTC.

This chain joins TRBV5-5 and TRBJ2-1, with D perhaps matching TRBD1 (6 bases). In germline, CDR1 is SGHKS, CDR2 YYEKEE (reference sequence). This CDR3 spans 15 amino acids. The germline V and J ends were trimmed by 0 bases and 2 bases, with 9 bases remaining between them. The DNA for the CDR3 is TGTGCCAGCAGCTTGGTACAGGGAGCCTACAATGAGCAGTTCTTC. Its protein product is CASSLVQGAYNEQFF.

The chain combines TRBV28 with TRBJ2-7; 8 bases line up with TRBD2. The germline CDR1 and CDR2 sequences are MDHEN and SYDVKM. The V gene end was trimmed by 6 bases and the J gene end by 5 bases; junction bases not matched to a gene: 12. The CDR3 has 15 amino acids. The CDR3 DNA follows: TGTGCCAGCAGATCGGGGGGGGCGAATTCTCACGAGCAGTACTTC. As protein: CASRSGGANSHEQYF.

V and J are TRBV3-1 (or the pseudogene TRBV3-2) and TRBJ1-2; no clear D. Per the germline V gene, CDR1 is LGHDT and CDR2 is YNNKEL (reference sequence). The V gene lost 0 bases and the J gene lost 8 bases, with 7 bases spanning the gap. This CDR3 has 12 residues. The chain's CDR3 is CASSQDLEGYTF. CDR3 DNA sequence: TGTGCCAGCAGCCAAGATTTGGAGGGCTACACCTTC.

The V and J genes are TRBV6-2 or TRBV6-3 and TRBJ1-2; 7 bases map to TRBD1. Losses at the gene ends were 4 bases for V and 2 bases for J; bases not matched to a gene: 4. The CDR3 has 14 residues. In germline, CDR1 is MNHEY, CDR2 SVGEGT. In DNA, the CDR3 is TGTGCCAGCAGTTCCGCGACAGGGAACTATGGCTACACCTTC. It codes for CASSSATGNYGYTF.

The CDR3 here is CASSLFLGRNSYNEQFF. The CDR3 DNA reads TGCGCCAGCAGCTTGTTCTTGGGCAGGAACTCCTACAATGAGCAGTTCTTC. V gene TRBV5-1 combines with J gene TRBJ2-1, with no clear D. The CDR3 length is 17 residues. Germline CDR1 and CDR2: SGHRS and YFSETQ. Trimming took off 1 base at V and 0 bases at J, with 14 bases between the two ends.

This clone has just one count. The rearrangement uses TRBV28 and TRBJ1-5; D is undetermined. The CDR3 extends over 12 amino acids. CDR1 and CDR2 (germline): MDHEN, SYDVKM. Trimming stripped 5 bases from V and 3 bases from J, with 5 bases between. The CDR3 DNA reads TGTGCCAGCAGTCTACCCAATCAGCCCCAGCATTTT. Translating gives CASSLPNQPQHF.

This chain joins TRBV27 and TRBJ2-7, with 10 bases that match TRBD2. CDR1 is MNHEY and CDR2 is SMNVEV in the germline V gene (reference sequence). The CDR3 is 15 residues long. The V gene end was trimmed by 4 bases and the J gene end by 5 bases; junction bases not matched to a gene: 8. DNA for the CDR3: TGTGCCAGCAGTTCCCTGACTAGCGGGCTGAACGAGCAGTACTTC. Protein product: CASSSLTSGLNEQYF.

In its sample, this clone was seen once. This sequence joins TRBV28 and TRBJ1-2, with a possible D match to TRBD1 (6 bases). Trimming took 3 bases from V and 5 from J, leaving 19 bases between them. The CDR3 runs to 16 residues. Germline CDR1 is MDHEN and CDR2 is SYDVKM. Written as DNA, the CDR3 is TGTGCCAGCAGTTTGGACGAAGGGGGGGGTCCTTATGGCTACACCTTC. Translation gives CASSLDEGGGPYGYTF.

With regard to this clone: A read error may account for a junction end that differs from germline. The J gene is TRBJ1-6, the V gene TRBV5-1, with D maybe TRBD1 (5 bases). This CDR3 contains 15 residues. CDR1 is SGHRS and CDR2 is YFSETQ in the germline V gene. The CDR3 sequence: CASSLASSGFSSLHF. The DNA for the CDR3 is TGCGCCAGCAGCTTGGCGTCCTCAGGGTTTTCATCCCTCCACTTT.

The chain joins TRBV28 to TRBJ1-6, with 7 bases matching TRBD1. V shed 2 bases and J 3 bases; nucleotides not matched to a gene: 4. Germline V gives CDR1 MDHEN, CDR2 SYDVKM. This CDR3 has 16 residues. CDR3 loop: CASSLRQGYYNSPLHF. CDR3 sequence (DNA): TGTGCCAGCAGTTTAAGACAGGGCTACTATAATTCACCCCTCCACTTT.